The 31 T cell receptor beta chains below all came from one sample that was sequenced in a study of blood T cell repertoires in COVID-19. Measured with immunoSEQ multiplex PCR; TCRdb has only the in-frame clones, and not every one. The table has roughly 280,000 clones, approximately 86% seen once. The sequenced sample was peripheral blood. These receptors were collected from a middle-aged man with active or convalescent COVID-19.

The V call is TRBV9, the J call TRBJ1-2; D is undetermined. The V and J ends lost 3 bases and 2 bases respectively, with 11 bases between them. Looked up from germline, CDR1 is SGDLS and CDR2 is YYNGEE. The CDR3 has 14 residues. CDR3 protein: CASSGPDGNYGYTF. The CDR3 DNA sequence: TGTGCCAGCAGCGGACCAGACGGGAACTATGGCTACACCTTC.

The chain couples TRBV5-1 to TRBJ1-1, with TRBD1 matching 8 bases. Germline V gene data show CDR1 as SGHRS and CDR2 as YFSETQ. Germline trimming cut 5 bases from V and 3 bases from J; bases unmatched to any gene: 9. The CDR3 is 15 amino acids. The CDR3 reads CASRGQGQLDTEAFF. DNA for the CDR3: TGCGCCAGCAGAGGACAGGGACAATTGGACACTGAAGCTTTCTTT.

The V call is TRBV20-1, the J call TRBJ1-1; D is unresolved. This CDR3 contains 13 residues. Germline assignment: CDR1 DFQATT and CDR2 SNEGSKA (reference sequence). The V and J ends lost 3 bases and 1 base respectively, with 9 bases between them. CDR3 region: CSASRLRNTEAFF. Here the CDR3 DNA reads TGCAGTGCTAGTCGTCTTCGGAACACTGAAGCTTTCTTT.

This rearrangement joins TRBV11-3 to TRBJ2-1, with TRBD1 as a possible D gene (6 bases). V lost 5 bases, J lost 7 bases, and 18 bases lay in between. Per the germline V gene, CDR1 is SGHNT and CDR2 is YENEEA. CDR3 length equals 15 residues. CDR3 in amino acids: CASSQLGGPGNEQFF. The CDR3 bases are TGTGCCAGCAGCCAACTAGGGGGTCCAGGGAATGAGCAGTTCTTC.

As DNA, the CDR3 is TGTGCCAGCAGCTTAGGGGCGGACAGTCCAGGGGGCTACACCTTC. It is translated as CASSLGADSPGGYTF. V and J are TRBV13 and TRBJ1-2; D possibly corresponds to TRBD1 (6 bases). The length of the CDR3 is 15 residues. Germline V gives CDR1 PRHDT, CDR2 FYEKMQ (reference sequence). V shed 0 bases and J shed 8 bases, with 16 bases lying between them.

V gene TRBV21-1 combines with J gene TRBJ1-2; the table's D call, TRBD1, was not checked against the DNA. TRBV21-1 is described as a pseudogene. The CDR3 contains 20 residues. CDR3 in DNA: TGTGCCAGCAGCAAAAAGAGGGGACAGGGGGCGGGGTCCGTGCCCTATGGCTACACCTTC. Its protein product is CASSKKRGQGAGSVPYGYTF.

The chain carries TRBV5-1 and TRBJ1-6; no definite D call. Between the trimmed V and J ends, which lost 0 bases and 8 bases, there was a span of 9 bases. The germline CDR1 and CDR2 sequences are SGHRS and YFSETQ. This CDR3 is built from 14 residues. The CDR3 sequence is CASSLGGNDSPLHF. Written as DNA, the CDR3 is TGCGCCAGCAGCTTGGGCGGGAATGATTCACCCCTCCACTTT.

The chain joins TRBV11-2 to TRBJ2-2, with 8 bases matching TRBD2. The CDR3 is 16 amino acids. Germline loops: CDR1 SGHAT, CDR2 FQNNGV. Trimming cost V 0 bases and J 5 bases; bases outside gene matches: 5. CDR3 nucleotides: TGTGCCAGCAGCTTAGATGCGCGGGGGGCGACCGGGGAGCTGTTTTTT. Amino acids: CASSLDARGATGELFF.

The rearrangement links TRBV14 to TRBJ1-2; tentatively, D is TRBD1 (5 bases). Germline V lookup: CDR1 SGHDN, CDR2 FVKESK. V lost 0 bases and J 1 base, leaving 12 bases between the germline ends. This CDR3 is 16 amino acids long. CDR3 DNA sequence: TGTGCCAGCAGCCAAGATTTGACAGCTATTAACTATGGCTACACCTTC. Its translation: CASSQDLTAINYGYTF.

This clone was counted a single time. Distinct nucleotide sequences in the sample also encode this CDR3. V is TRBV24-1 and J is TRBJ2-5, with TRBD1 matching over 9 bases. Per the germline V gene, CDR1 is KGHDR and CDR2 is SFDVKD. Trimming cost V 5 bases and J 4 bases; bases outside gene matches: 4. This CDR3 has 14 amino acids. CDR3 in amino acids: CATSVTGGAETQYF. For the CDR3, the DNA is TGTGCCACCAGTGTCACAGGGGGCGCAGAGACCCAGTACTTC.

The rearrangement uses TRBV3-1 (or the pseudogene TRBV3-2) and TRBJ1-1; 7 bases match TRBD1. Losses at the gene ends were 3 bases for V and 4 bases for J; bases not matched to a gene: 2. The CDR3 runs 13 residues. Per germline, CDR1 LGHDT and CDR2 YNNKEL (reference sequence). The CDR3: CASSHDRVTEAFF. CDR3 bases: TGTGCCAGCAGCCATGACAGGGTCACTGAAGCTTTCTTT.

The chain recombines TRBV5-3 with TRBJ2-5, with 14 bases that match TRBD2. TRBV5-3 is placed among ORFs of uncertain function. The CDR3 contains 18 residues. The ends lost 2 bases at V and 3 bases at J; junction bases unmatched: 9. CDR3 in DNA: TGTGCCAGAAGCTTTTCGGTGACTAGCGGGAGGGCCGAAGAGACCCAGTACTTC. Its protein is CARSFSVTSGRAEETQYF.

The rearrangement joins TRBV30 to TRBJ1-1; D call uncertain. Germline V gene lookup returns CDR1 GTSNPN and CDR2 SVGIG (reference sequence). V lost 7 bases to trimming and J lost 4 bases, with 13 bases between them. The CDR3 has 12 amino acids. The CDR3 nucleotides read TGTGCCTCGGAGGATTGGAGCACTGAAGCTTTCTTT. Translated: CASEDWSTEAFF.

This chain connects TRBV5-6 to TRBJ2-1; 7 bases agree with TRBD2. The trim removed 0 bases at V and 6 bases at J, leaving 3 bases unmatched. The CDR3 contains 14 residues. CDR1 is SGHDT, CDR2 YYEEEE, per germline. The CDR3 DNA reads TGTGCCAGCAGCTTGGGGGGAGGGCCCAATGAGCAGTTCTTC. Translated: CASSLGGGPNEQFF. The full variable domain, rest sourced from reference TRBV5-6 and TRBJ2-1, is DAGVTQSPTHLIKTRGQQVTLRCSPKSGHDTVSWYQQALGQGPQFIFQYYEEEERQRGNFPDRFSGHQFPNYSSELNVNALLLGDSALYLCASSLGGGPNEQFFGPGTRLTVL.

J is TRBJ2-7 and V is TRBV5-1; TRBD1 matches at 7 bases. Trimming took 1 base from V and 5 from J; bases not matched to a gene: 9. Germline V gene sequence: CDR1 SGHRS, CDR2 YFSETQ. The CDR3 totals 15 residues. CDR3 DNA sequence: TGCGCCAGCAGCTTGACAGGGGTCGGCCTAAACGAGCAGTACTTC. This gives the protein CASSLTGVGLNEQYF. The complete variable domain, with remaining parts taken from reference TRBV5-1 and TRBJ2-7, reads KAGVTQTPRYLIKTRGQQVTLSCSPISGHRSVSWYQQTPGQGLQFLFEYFSETQRNKGNFPGRFSGRQFSNSRSEMNVSTLELGDSALYLCASSLTGVGLNEQYFGPGTRLTVT.

The rearrangement links TRBV30 to TRBJ2-6; D uncertain. Germline V gene data show CDR1 as GTSNPN and CDR2 as SVGIG (reference sequence). The CDR3 has 15 amino acids. The ends were cut back, 3 bases at V and 0 bases at J, with 9 bases in the middle. This CDR3 is CAWSETFSGANVLTF. The CDR3 DNA reads TGTGCCTGGAGCGAGACTTTCTCTGGGGCCAACGTCCTGACTTTC.

This sequence joins TRBV4-2 and TRBJ2-7; D unclear. CDR1 is LGHNA, CDR2 YNFKEQ, per germline. Trimming stripped 3 bases from V and 0 bases from J, with 12 bases between. The CDR3 sequence is 15 residues long. The DNA for the CDR3 is TGTGCCAGCAGCCAGCTCCTAGGAAGCTCCTACGAGCAGTACTTC. Its translation: CASSQLLGSSYEQYF.

The chain joins TRBV11-2 to TRBJ1-1; a weak D match, TRBD1 (6 bases). CDR1 and CDR2 from the germline V gene are SGHAT and FQNNGV. The CDR3 spans 17 residues. V was trimmed by 0 bases and J by 1 base, leaving 15 bases between them. Here the CDR3 reads CASSLEAPDRRNTEAFF. The CDR3, as DNA: TGTGCCAGCAGCTTAGAAGCCCCGGACAGAAGGAACACTGAAGCTTTCTTT.

The V call is TRBV4-1, the J call TRBJ2-7; 7 nucleotides agree with TRBD2. Germline V gene sequence: CDR1 MGHRA, CDR2 YSYEKL. The CDR3 length is 14 residues. Trimming at V came to 6 bases and at J to 2 bases, leaving 7 bases not matched to a gene. In DNA form, the CDR3 reads TGCGCCAGCAGGCCTAGCGGTCTAGCCTACGAGCAGTACTTC. It specifies CASRPSGLAYEQYF.

This chain joins TRBV5-4 and TRBJ2-1, with 8 bases that match TRBD2. The CDR3 is 16 amino acids. Germline CDR1 reads SGHNT; CDR2 reads YYREEE (reference sequence). V lost 3 bases, J lost 4 bases, and 9 bases stayed unmatched. The DNA of the CDR3 is TGTGCCAGCAGCTACGCGGGGGGAGTAGCTTACAATGAGCAGTTCTTC. This sequence encodes CASSYAGGVAYNEQFF.

CDR3 amino acids: CASRADRGHSYEQYF. The DNA for the CDR3 is TGTGCCAGCAGGGCCGACAGGGGGCACTCCTACGAGCAGTACTTC. V and J are TRBV6-5 and TRBJ2-7; 10 nucleotides match TRBD1. V was clipped by 6 bases and J by 0 bases; unmatched bases: 5. Germline CDR1 and CDR2: MNHEY and SVGAGI. CDR3 size: 15 residues.

For this clone: This same CDR3 is encoded by further DNA sequences in the sample. This chain links TRBV5-1 with TRBJ2-1, with 12 bases aligning to TRBD2. The germline V gene encodes CDR1 SGHRS and CDR2 YFSETQ. The CDR3 contains 15 residues. With V trimmed by 0 bases and J by 8 bases, 3 bases remained unmatched. The CDR3 DNA is TGCGCCAGCAGCTTGGTTACTAGCGGGGGGCATGAGCAGTTCTTC. This translates into CASSLVTSGGHEQFF.

The chain joins TRBV5-1 to TRBJ2-2; possible D gene TRBD1, 6 bases. The germline gives CDR1 SGHRS, CDR2 YFSETQ. The CDR3 extends over 14 amino acids. The germline V and J ends were trimmed by 5 bases and 1 base, with 9 bases remaining between them. The CDR3 nucleotides are TGCGCCAGCAGGGACAGCTTGAACACCGGGGAGCTGTTTTTT. Protein sequence: CASRDSLNTGELFF.

The chain carries TRBV12-3 or TRBV12-4 and TRBJ1-1; 7 bases agree with TRBD1. The CDR3 loop spans 12 amino acids. Trimming removed 8 bases from V and 3 bases from J; junction bases left unmatched: 3. The CDR3 region is CASSTGHTEAFF. CDR3 in DNA: TGTGCCAGCTCGACAGGGCACACTGAAGCTTTCTTT.

The V gene is TRBV2, the J gene TRBJ2-5; D is ambiguous. The germline V gene has CDR1 SNHLY and CDR2 FYNNEI. This CDR3 contains 11 residues. Trimming left V 4 bases short and J 5 bases short, with 5 bases between. CDR3 amino acids: CASSGSETQYF. CDR3 nucleotide sequence: TGTGCCAGCAGTGGTTCGGAGACCCAGTACTTC.

This chain joins TRBV19 and TRBJ1-6; TRBD1 agrees at 9 bases. The V gene's germline CDR1 is LNHDA and CDR2 SQIVND (reference sequence). The CDR3 has 15 residues. The V gene end was trimmed by 6 bases and the J gene end by 9 bases; junction bases not matched to a gene: 9. The CDR3 here is CASSGLQGARSPLHF. CDR3 nucleotide sequence: TGTGCCAGTAGCGGCTTACAGGGGGCACGTTCACCCCTCCACTTT.

The V gene is TRBV27, the J gene TRBJ2-5; 11 bases line up with TRBD2. The CDR3 consists of 14 residues. In germline, CDR1 is MNHEY, CDR2 SMNVEV (reference sequence). Trimming at V came to 6 bases and at J to 4 bases, leaving 4 bases not matched to a gene. The CDR3 nucleotides are TGTGCCAGCAGGCTAGCGGGAGGTGGAGAGACCCAGTACTTC. Encoded protein: CASRLAGGGETQYF.

Details on this clone: Other DNA sequences in the same sample also yield this CDR3. The rearrangement uses TRBV29-1 and TRBJ2-1; 7 nucleotides match TRBD2. J lost 1 base, V lost 1 base, and 1 base had no gene match. This CDR3 spans 14 amino acids. The germline V gene encodes CDR1 SQVTM and CDR2 ANQGSEA. CDR3 DNA: TGCAGCGTTGAAGGGCGGGGGTCCTACAATGAGCAGTTCTTC. Its protein product is CSVEGRGSYNEQFF.

This chain links TRBV6-1 with TRBJ2-2; the D gene is possibly TRBD2 (5 bases). Germline CDR1 and CDR2: MNHNS and SASEGT. The V end lost 6 bases, the J end lost 4 bases, and 15 bases lay between the germline ends. This CDR3 has 15 residues. The CDR3 nucleotides read TGTGCCAGCAGGCCTACTAGATTGAGCACCGGGGAGCTGTTTTTT. Encoded protein: CASRPTRLSTGELFF.

This chain connects TRBV5-5 to TRBJ1-1; 7 bases are a match to TRBD1. The CDR3 spans 15 residues. Germline CDR1 is SGHKS and CDR2 is YYEKEE (reference sequence). The trim removed 0 bases at V and 3 bases at J, leaving 5 bases unmatched. The CDR3 is CASSLGQGMDTEAFF. For the CDR3, the DNA is TGTGCCAGCAGCTTGGGACAGGGTATGGACACTGAAGCTTTCTTT.

The rearrangement joins TRBV9 to TRBJ2-7; TRBD2 aligns across 11 bases. Looked up from germline, CDR1 is SGDLS and CDR2 is YYNGEE. V lost 3 bases and J lost 3; bases outside the gene matches: 14. The CDR3 runs to 18 residues. The CDR3 here is CASSAAATSGRKGYEQYF. CDR3 in DNA: TGTGCCAGCAGCGCCGCCGCTACTAGCGGGAGAAAGGGCTACGAGCAGTACTTC.